The 25 T cell receptor beta chains in this list originate from one sample, sequenced in a study of T cell responses to AZD1222 COVID-19 vaccine. The method was immunoSEQ multiplex PCR; TCRdb's version includes in-frame clones alone and lacks a portion of them. The sample shows 95,000 to 150,000 clones, roughly 86% of them seen only once. The source was peripheral blood, collected 28 days after the second AZD1222 dose. The receptors stem from an adult who received the AZD1222 COVID-19 vaccine.

V is TRBV10-3 and J is TRBJ1-1; no firm D call. Trimming cost V 0 bases and J 1 base, with 3 bases left between them. Germline V lookup: CDR1 ENHRY, CDR2 SYGVKD. The CDR3 has 13 amino acids. The CDR3 region has the DNA TGTGCCATCAGTGAGTCAGAGAACACTGAAGCTTTCTTT. Translated, it gives CAISESENTEAFF.

The chain joins TRBV12-5 to TRBJ1-3, with no clear D. Germline V gene sequence: CDR1 LGHNT, CDR2 FRNRAP. The CDR3 is 16 amino acids. Deletions cut 0 bases from V and 0 bases from J, with 9 bases between. This chain's CDR3 is CASGLVPGSSGNTIYF. DNA for the CDR3: TGTGCTAGTGGTTTGGTACCGGGAAGCTCTGGAAACACCATATATTTT.

The rearrangement joins TRBV5-1 to TRBJ1-2; 9 nucleotides agree with TRBD1. The CDR3 totals 13 residues. Germline loops: CDR1 SGHRS, CDR2 YFSETQ. V shed 5 bases, J shed 4 bases, and the junction held 3 bases outside the gene matches. The CDR3 protein is CASRRGQGYGYTF. The CDR3 bases are TGCGCCAGCAGGCGGGGACAGGGCTATGGCTACACCTTC.

The chain carries TRBV6-5 and TRBJ1-6, with D uncertain. Trimming took off 5 bases at V and 12 bases at J, with 14 bases between the two ends. CDR3 length equals 13 residues. Germline-derived CDR1 and CDR2 are MNHEY and SVGAGI. CDR3 DNA sequence: TGTGCCAGCAGTCGGGGTGGGCTAAGACCCCTCCACTTT. This gives the protein CASSRGGLRPLHF.

This chain joins TRBV5-1 and TRBJ1-6, with D possibly TRBD1 on 6 matching bases. Germline CDR1 and CDR2: SGHRS and YFSETQ. Trimming took off 3 bases at V and 10 bases at J, with 17 bases between the two ends. CDR3 length: 15 amino acids. The CDR3 DNA reads as TGCGCCAGCAGCTATATGGGGGCAGGGAACTCACCCCTCCACTTT. Protein: CASSYMGAGNSPLHF.

This clone has more than one count but fewer than ten. J is TRBJ1-1 and V is TRBV6-4; D call uncertain. This CDR3 has 13 amino acids. Trimming stripped 2 bases from V and 1 base from J, with 5 bases between. Germline assignment: CDR1 MRHNA and CDR2 SNTAGT. CDR3 in DNA: TGTGCCAGCAGTGACGGTCCGAACACTGAAGCTTTCTTT. It translates to CASSDGPNTEAFF.

The chain couples TRBV20-1 to TRBJ2-5; TRBD1 is a possible D gene (5 bases). This CDR3 spans 14 amino acids. Germline V CDR1 and CDR2: DFQATT, SNEGSKA (reference sequence). Trimming took off 3 bases at V and 7 bases at J, with 18 bases between the two ends. CDR3 amino acids: CSASWAQVDVTQYF. In DNA form, the CDR3 reads TGCAGTGCTAGTTGGGCACAGGTCGACGTGACCCAGTACTTC.

This chain joins TRBV25-1 and TRBJ1-6; 7 nucleotides match TRBD1. CDR3 size: 14 residues. V lost 6 bases and J lost 7; bases outside the gene matches: 6. Germline lookup yields CDR1 MGHDK and CDR2 SYGVNS. DNA for the CDR3: TGTGCCAGCAGCCCGGGACAGCCCAATTCACCCCTCCACTTT. Amino acid sequence: CASSPGQPNSPLHF. The whole variable domain, remainder taken from reference TRBV25-1 and TRBJ1-6, is EADIYQTPRYLVIGTGKKITLECSQTMGHDKMYWYQQDPGMELHLIHYSYGVNSTEKGDLSSESTVSRIRTEHFPLTLESARPSHTSQYLCASSPGQPNSPLHFGNGTRLTVT.

The rearrangement uses TRBV7-9 and TRBJ2-7; D may correspond to TRBD1 or TRBD2 (5 bases each). The CDR3 is made up of 12 amino acids. Per germline, CDR1 SEHNR and CDR2 FQNEAQ (reference sequence). Trimming left V 1 base short and J 8 bases short, with 9 bases between. CDR3 in DNA: TGTGCCAGCAGCTTAGGGGGGTACAAGCAGTACTTC. As protein: CASSLGGYKQYF.

This clone was seen only a few times. This chain links TRBV6-2 or TRBV6-3 with TRBJ1-5; D remains ambiguous. The CDR3 is made up of 13 amino acids. Germline values: CDR1 MNHEY, CDR2 SVGEGT. The V gene lost 4 bases and the J gene lost 6 bases, with 10 bases spanning the gap. CDR3 sequence reads: CASSSDWGQPQHF. Here the CDR3 DNA reads TGTGCCAGCAGTTCCGACTGGGGTCAGCCCCAGCATTTT.

The chain has TRBV19 and TRBJ2-2; the D gene could be TRBD1 or TRBD2 (5 bases each). Germline V gene lookup returns CDR1 LNHDA and CDR2 SQIVND (reference sequence). V lost 4 bases and J 6 bases, leaving 18 bases between the germline ends. This CDR3 spans 16 amino acids. CDR3 nucleotide sequence: TGTGCCAGTAGTACCCGAGCCATACTGGGACCCGGGGAGCTGTTTTTT. This gives the protein CASSTRAILGPGELFF.

The chain combines TRBV2 with TRBJ1-3; no clear D gene. The CDR3 is 14 residues long. Looked up from germline, CDR1 is SNHLY and CDR2 is FYNNEI. V was shortened by 7 bases and J by 0 bases, with 10 bases between the two germline ends. The chain's CDR3 is CASNPQYSGNTIYF. The CDR3, as DNA: TGTGCCAGCAATCCTCAGTACTCTGGAAACACCATATATTTT.

V and J are TRBV11-2 and TRBJ2-7, with a possible D match to TRBD2 (6 bases). The CDR3 contains 15 residues. Germline CDR1 SGHAT, CDR2 FQNNGV. V gave up 2 bases and J gave up 5 bases, with 16 bases separating them. DNA of the CDR3: TGTGCCAGCAGCTTATGGACTCTGGGAGGAGACGAGCAGTACTTC. This translates into CASSLWTLGGDEQYF.

V is TRBV3-1 (or the pseudogene TRBV3-2) and J is TRBJ1-3; 9 nucleotides agree with TRBD1. Germline CDR1 reads LGHDT; CDR2 reads YNNKEL (reference sequence). V shed 4 bases, J shed 2 bases, and the junction held 3 bases outside the gene matches. CDR3 length: 15 amino acids. CDR3 in DNA: TGTGCCAGCAGCCGCCGGGACAGGGCTGGAAACACCATATATTTT. It is translated as CASSRRDRAGNTIYF.

The chain recombines TRBV18 with TRBJ2-5; possibly TRBD1 for D (5 bases). The V end was cut by 3 bases, the J end by 3 bases, with 8 bases between. The CDR3 totals 13 residues. The V gene's germline CDR1 is KGHSH and CDR2 LQKENI. CDR3 region: CASSPGHKETQYF. CDR3 bases: TGTGCCAGCTCACCCGGACATAAAGAGACCCAGTACTTC.

V and J are TRBV3-1 (or the pseudogene TRBV3-2) and TRBJ1-5; 7 bases agree with TRBD1. The CDR3 contains 18 residues. In germline, CDR1 is LGHDT, CDR2 YNNKEL (reference sequence). Losses at the gene ends were 0 bases for V and 3 bases for J; bases not matched to a gene: 11. The CDR3 nucleotides are TGTGCCAGCAGCCAAGAACCGCCGGGGACAGCCTACAATCAGCCCCAGCATTTT. Protein sequence: CASSQEPPGTAYNQPQHF.

This sequence joins TRBV7-2 and TRBJ2-3; the match to TRBD2 covers 7 bases. The J segment lost 8 bases and the V segment lost 5 bases, leaving 19 bases of the junction unmatched. The CDR3 length is 17 residues. CDR1 is SGHTA and CDR2 is FQGNSA in the germline V gene. CDR3 protein: CASSPDTTSVGSATQYF. CDR3 bases: TGTGCCAGCAGCCCTGACACTACTAGCGTGGGCTCGGCTACGCAGTATTTT.

V and J are TRBV15 and TRBJ2-5, with 9 nucleotides matching TRBD2. The CDR3 totals 13 residues. Germline CDR1 and CDR2: LNHNV and YYDKDF (reference sequence). Germline trimming cut 8 bases from V and 0 bases from J; bases unmatched to any gene: 1. In nucleotides, the CDR3 is TGTGCCACCGAGCGGGGGGACCAAGAGACCCAGTACTTC. Protein sequence: CATERGDQETQYF.

The chain links TRBV6-5 to TRBJ2-2; 7 bases are shared with TRBD1. V gave up 3 bases and J gave up 0 bases; unmatched junction bases: 4. The CDR3 extends over 16 amino acids. Germline V lookup: CDR1 MNHEY, CDR2 SVGAGI. The DNA for the CDR3 is TGTGCCAGCAGTTATAGGGGGACAGCGAACACCGGGGAGCTGTTTTTT. Protein sequence: CASSYRGTANTGELFF.

This sequence joins TRBV6-5 and TRBJ2-7; a possible D gene is TRBD1 (5 bases). This CDR3 has 14 amino acids. V dropped 5 bases and J dropped 4 bases, with 15 bases sitting between them. In germline, CDR1 is MNHEY, CDR2 SVGAGI. The CDR3 region is CASSRPGSGYEQYF. CDR3 bases: TGTGCCAGCAGTCGCCCGGGTTCAGGGTACGAGCAGTACTTC.

Remarks on this clone: This specimen includes other DNA sequences encoding the same CDR3. The CDR3 coding sequence is TGCGCCAGCAGCCGGGACAGAGGGGAAAAACTGTTTTTT. Amino acid sequence: CASSRDRGEKLFF. The chain is built from TRBV4-3 and TRBJ1-4, with 7 nucleotides matching TRBD1. Germline CDR1 LGHNA, CDR2 YSLEER. V was pared by 4 bases and J by 8 bases, with 4 bases of the junction left unmatched. The CDR3 has 13 residues.

The V call is TRBV11-2, the J call TRBJ2-7; the match to TRBD1 covers 9 bases. The CDR3 extends over 17 amino acids. Germline V gives CDR1 SGHAT, CDR2 FQNNGV. Losses at the gene ends were 0 bases for V and 4 bases for J; bases not matched to a gene: 10. CDR3 protein: CASSLDGRDRDTYEQYF. The CDR3 bases are TGTGCCAGCAGCTTAGATGGTAGGGACAGGGATACTTACGAGCAGTACTTC.

This clone was picked up one time. J is TRBJ2-5 and V is TRBV11-3; 13 bases match TRBD2. Germline CDR1 SGHNT, CDR2 YENEEA. V trimming: 4 bases; J trimming: 5 bases; junction bases outside the gene matches: 7. CDR3 size: 16 residues. CDR3 sequence reads: CASSSWTSGGGETQYF. The CDR3 DNA reads TGTGCCAGCAGCTCTTGGACTAGCGGGGGTGGCGAGACCCAGTACTTC.

DNA for the CDR3: TGTGCCAGCAAAGAGAACCGGCAGGGGGCAGGATATGGCTACACCTTC. Protein sequence: CASKENRQGAGYGYTF. The chain joins TRBV7-9 to TRBJ1-2; 8 positions agree with TRBD1. Germline V lookup: CDR1 SEHNR, CDR2 FQNEAQ (reference sequence). The CDR3 has 16 amino acids. Trimming at V came to 7 bases and at J to 5 bases, leaving 15 bases not matched to a gene.

The V call is TRBV6-5, the J call TRBJ2-1; the match to TRBD1 covers 8 bases. The V gene end was trimmed by 0 bases and the J gene end by 6 bases; junction bases not matched to a gene: 4. This CDR3 comprises 15 residues. CDR1 is MNHEY, CDR2 SVGAGI, per germline. The CDR3: CASSYSKDRVNEQFF. The CDR3, as DNA: TGTGCCAGCAGTTACTCGAAGGACAGGGTCAATGAGCAGTTCTTC.